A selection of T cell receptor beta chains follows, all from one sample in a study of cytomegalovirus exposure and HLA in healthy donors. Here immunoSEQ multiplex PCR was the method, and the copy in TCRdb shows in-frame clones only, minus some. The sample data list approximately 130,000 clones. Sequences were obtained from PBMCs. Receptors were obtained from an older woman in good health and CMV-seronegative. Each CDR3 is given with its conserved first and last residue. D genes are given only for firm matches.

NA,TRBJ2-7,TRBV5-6,CASSLGWGGESSYEQYF,TGTGCCAGCAGCTTGGGATGGGGCGGGGAAAGTTCCTACGAGCAGTACTTC
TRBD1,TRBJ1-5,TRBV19,CASSMSRGNQPQHF,TGTGCCAGTAGTATGAGCAGGGGGAATCAGCCCCAGCATTTT
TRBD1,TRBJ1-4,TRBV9,CASSSPGGEKLFF,TGTGCCAGCAGCAGTCCAGGGGGCGAAAAACTGTTTTTT
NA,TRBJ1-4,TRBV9,CASSSGYLATNEKLFF,TGTGCCAGCAGCTCAGGATATCTTGCAACTAATGAAAAACTGTTTTTT
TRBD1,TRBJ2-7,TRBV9,CASSRRTGAYEQYF,TGTGCCAGCAGCAGAAGGACAGGGGCCTACGAGCAGTACTTC
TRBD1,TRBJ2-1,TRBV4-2,CASSRPGQDYNEQFF,TGTGCCAGCAGCCGACCGGGACAGGACTACAATGAGCAGTTCTTC
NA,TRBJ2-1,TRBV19,CASSIGRSDEQFF,TGTGCCAGTAGCATCGGCCGGAGCGACGAGCAGTTCTTC
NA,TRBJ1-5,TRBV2,CASSDRVGNQPQHF,TGTGCCAGCAGTGACAGGGTTGGGAATCAGCCCCAGCATTTT
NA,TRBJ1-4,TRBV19,CASTLQGGVEKLFF,TGTGCCAGTACTCTGCAGGGAGGTGTTGAAAAACTGTTTTTT
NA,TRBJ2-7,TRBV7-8,CASSLAQGGEQYF,TGTGCCAGCAGCTTAGCCCAAGGGGGAGAGCAGTACTTC
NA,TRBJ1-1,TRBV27,CASSSGLNTEAFF,TGTGCCAGCAGTTCGGGGTTGAACACTGAAGCTTTCTTT
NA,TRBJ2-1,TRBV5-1,CASSLSGGDYNEQLF,TGCGCCAGCAGCTTGAGCGGCGGAGACTACAATGAGCAGCTCTTC
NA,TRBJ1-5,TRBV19,CASSSNSNQPQHF,TGTGCCAGTAGTTCTAATAGCAATCAGCCCCAGCATTTT
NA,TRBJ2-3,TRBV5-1,CASSPGQRADTQYF,TGCGCCAGCAGCCCGGGACAACGCGCAGATACGCAGTATTTT
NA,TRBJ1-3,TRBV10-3,CAISESIGAGNTIYF,TGTGCCATCAGTGAGTCGATAGGGGCTGGAAACACCATATATTTT
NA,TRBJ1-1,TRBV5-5,CASSLERTVEAFF,TGTGCCAGCAGCTTGGAGCGGACAGTTGAAGCTTTCTTT
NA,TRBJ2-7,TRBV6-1,CASSLGAGRGEQYF,TGTGCCAGCAGTCTTGGGGCAGGGCGGGGTGAGCAGTACTTC
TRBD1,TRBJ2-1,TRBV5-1,CASMFRGQGLELRNEQFF,TGCGCCAGCATGTTTAGGGGACAGGGGCTAGAATTGAGGAATGAGCAGTTCTTC
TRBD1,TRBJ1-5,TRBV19,CASSIARGRKNQPQHF,TGTGCCAGTAGTATAGCCAGGGGGCGAAAAAATCAGCCCCAGCATTTT
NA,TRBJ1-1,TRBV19,CASSIQGGKNTEAFF,TGTGCCAGTAGTATACAGGGTGGCAAGAACACTGAAGCTTTCTTT
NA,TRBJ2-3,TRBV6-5,CASSPDPRVDTQYF,TGTGCCAGCTCCCCAGACCCCAGGGTAGATACGCAGTATTTT
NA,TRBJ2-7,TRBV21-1,CASRLAGGFIEQYF,TGTGCCAGCAGACTAGCGGGAGGCTTTATCGAGCAGTACTTC
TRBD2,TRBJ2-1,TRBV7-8,CASSLSGLEIWREQFF,TGTGCCAGCAGCTTATCCGGACTAGAGATTTGGCGGGAGCAGTTCTTC
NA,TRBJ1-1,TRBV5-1,CASSLMADYMNTEAFF,TGCGCCAGCAGCTTGATGGCGGACTATATGAACACTGAAGCTTTCTTT
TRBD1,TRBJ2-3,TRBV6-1,CASSGSRDRGTDTQYF,TGTGCCAGCAGTGGCTCCCGGGACAGGGGCACAGATACGCAGTATTTT
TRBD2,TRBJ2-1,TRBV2,CASSWTGTSGLMSSYNEQFF,TGTGCCAGCAGTTGGACCGGGACTAGCGGGCTCATGAGCTCCTACAATGAGCAGTTCTTC
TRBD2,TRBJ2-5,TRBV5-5,CASSLEPLSGRQETQYF,TGTGCCAGCAGCTTGGAGCCGCTTAGCGGGAGGCAAGAGACCCAGTACTTC